The TCR beta chain under discussion was sequenced for a study of cytomegalovirus exposure and HLA in healthy donors. Looking at the study overall: About four fifths of around 400 genotyped donors fell in the Caucasian-associated ancestry cluster.

The CDR3 is 16 residues long. Per germline, CDR1 SGHNT and CDR2 YYREEE (reference sequence). V shed 3 bases and J shed 8 bases, with 21 bases lying between them. As concerns this clone: Its antigen is undetermined.

Primers included in the PCR were 60 Vbeta and 13 Jbeta primers. Data came from immunoSEQ multiplex PCR; TCRdb stores just in-frame clones and leaves some out. This listing includes 180,000 or so clones. Whole-study findings and limits: Presence/absence comparisons presumed near-even sequencing depth among donors. For TCR beta chains, V- and J-gene trimming was later linked to a missense DCLRE1C variant. Other equally common chains were less clonally expanded than HLA-associated TCR beta chains, a later analysis showed.

This TCR came from a woman between 18 and 29 years old in good health and CMV-seropositive. The chain recombines TRBV5-4 with TRBJ2-4; possible D gene TRBD2, 7 bases. Sample: PBMCs. The CDR3 DNA sequence: TGTGCCAGCAGCTCGTGGGGCGGGGGCAAAGGGTACATTCAGTACTTC. Translated, it gives CASSSWGGGKGYIQYF.